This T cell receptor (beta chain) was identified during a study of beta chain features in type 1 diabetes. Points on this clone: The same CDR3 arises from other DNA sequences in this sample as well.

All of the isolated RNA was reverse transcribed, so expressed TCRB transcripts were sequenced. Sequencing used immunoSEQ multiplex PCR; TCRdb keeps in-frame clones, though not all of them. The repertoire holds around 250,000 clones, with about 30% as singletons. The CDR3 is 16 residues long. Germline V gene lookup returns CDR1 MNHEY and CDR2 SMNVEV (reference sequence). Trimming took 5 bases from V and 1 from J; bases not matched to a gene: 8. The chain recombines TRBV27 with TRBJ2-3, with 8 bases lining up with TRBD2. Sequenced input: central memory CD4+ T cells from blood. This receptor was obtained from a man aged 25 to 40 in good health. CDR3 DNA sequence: TGTGCCAGCAGTAGGGATACTAGCGGCCGCACAGATACGCAGTATTTT. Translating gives CASSRDTSGRTDTQYF.